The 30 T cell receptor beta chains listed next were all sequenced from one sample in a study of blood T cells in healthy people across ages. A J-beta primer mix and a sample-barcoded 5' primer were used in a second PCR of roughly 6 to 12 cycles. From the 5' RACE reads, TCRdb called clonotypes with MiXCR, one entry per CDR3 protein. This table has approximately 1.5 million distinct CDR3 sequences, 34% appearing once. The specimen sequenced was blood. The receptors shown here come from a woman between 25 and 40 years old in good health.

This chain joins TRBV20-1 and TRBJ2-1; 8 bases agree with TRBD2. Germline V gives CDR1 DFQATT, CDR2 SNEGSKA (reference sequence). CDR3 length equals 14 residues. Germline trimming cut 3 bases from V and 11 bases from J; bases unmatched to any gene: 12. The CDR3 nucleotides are TGCAGTGCTAGTGCTGCGGGAGGACGAAATAAGCAGTTCTTC. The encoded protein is CSASAAGGRNKQFF.

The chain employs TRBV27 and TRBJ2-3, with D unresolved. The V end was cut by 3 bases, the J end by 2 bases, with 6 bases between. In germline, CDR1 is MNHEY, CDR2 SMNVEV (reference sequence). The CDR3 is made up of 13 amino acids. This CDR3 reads CASSFPHTDTQYF. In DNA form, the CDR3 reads TGTGCCAGCAGTTTCCCTCACACAGATACGCAGTATTTT.

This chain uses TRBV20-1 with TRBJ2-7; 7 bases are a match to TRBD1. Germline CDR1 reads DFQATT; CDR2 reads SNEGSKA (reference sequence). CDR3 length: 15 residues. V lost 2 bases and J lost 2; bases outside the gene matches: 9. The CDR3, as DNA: TGCAGTGCTAGACTCGGGACAGCTCTACCCTACGAGCAGTACTTC. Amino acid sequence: CSARLGTALPYEQYF.

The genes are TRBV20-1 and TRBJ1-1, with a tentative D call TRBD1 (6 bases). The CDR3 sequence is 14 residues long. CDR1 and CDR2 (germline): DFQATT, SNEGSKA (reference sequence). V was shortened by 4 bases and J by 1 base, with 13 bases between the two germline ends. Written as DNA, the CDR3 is TGCAGTGCTAATAGACTACAGGGGAACACTGAAGCTTTCTTT. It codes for CSANRLQGNTEAFF.

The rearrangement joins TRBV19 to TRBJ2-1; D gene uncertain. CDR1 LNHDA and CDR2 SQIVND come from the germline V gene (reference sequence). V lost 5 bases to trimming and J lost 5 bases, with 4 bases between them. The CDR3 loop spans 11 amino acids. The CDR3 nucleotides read TGTGCCAGTAGTCGTCACAATGAGCAGTTCTTC. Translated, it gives CASSRHNEQFF.

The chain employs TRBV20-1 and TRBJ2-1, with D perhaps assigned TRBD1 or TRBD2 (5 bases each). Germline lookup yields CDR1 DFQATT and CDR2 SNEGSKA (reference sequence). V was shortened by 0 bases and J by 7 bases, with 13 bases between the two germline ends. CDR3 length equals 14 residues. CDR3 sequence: CSARDGDHWNEQFF. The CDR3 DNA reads TGCAGTGCTAGAGACGGGGACCACTGGAATGAGCAGTTCTTC.

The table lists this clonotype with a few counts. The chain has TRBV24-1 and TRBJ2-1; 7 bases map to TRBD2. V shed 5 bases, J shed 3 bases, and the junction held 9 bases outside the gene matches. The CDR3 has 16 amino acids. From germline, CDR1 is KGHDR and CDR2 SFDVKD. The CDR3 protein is CATSGLGASGYNEQFF. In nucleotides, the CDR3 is TGTGCCACCAGTGGCTTAGGGGCTAGCGGCTACAATGAGCAGTTCTTC.

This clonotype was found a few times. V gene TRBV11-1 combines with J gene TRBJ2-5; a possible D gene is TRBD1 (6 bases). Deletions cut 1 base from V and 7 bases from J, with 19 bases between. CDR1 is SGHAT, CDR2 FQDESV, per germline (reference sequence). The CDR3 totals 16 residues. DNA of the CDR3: TGTGCCAGCAGCTTAGAGGGTCCGGACAGAGGTGGGACCCAGTACTTC. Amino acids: CASSLEGPDRGGTQYF.

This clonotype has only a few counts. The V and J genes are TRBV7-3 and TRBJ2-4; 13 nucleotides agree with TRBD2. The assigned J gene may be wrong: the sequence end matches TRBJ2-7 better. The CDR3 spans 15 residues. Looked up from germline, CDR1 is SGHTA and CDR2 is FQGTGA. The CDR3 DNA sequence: TGTGCCAGCAGCTTAAATGGACTAGCGGGGGCCGAGCAGTACTTC. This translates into CASSLNGLAGAEQYF.

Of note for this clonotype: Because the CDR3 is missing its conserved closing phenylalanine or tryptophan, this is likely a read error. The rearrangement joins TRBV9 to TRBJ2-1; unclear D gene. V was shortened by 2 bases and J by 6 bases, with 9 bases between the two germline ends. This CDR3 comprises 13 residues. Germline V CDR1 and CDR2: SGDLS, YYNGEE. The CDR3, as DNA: TGTGCCAGCAGCGTCGGCTACGGCAATGAGCAGTTCTTA. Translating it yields CASSVGYGNEQFL.

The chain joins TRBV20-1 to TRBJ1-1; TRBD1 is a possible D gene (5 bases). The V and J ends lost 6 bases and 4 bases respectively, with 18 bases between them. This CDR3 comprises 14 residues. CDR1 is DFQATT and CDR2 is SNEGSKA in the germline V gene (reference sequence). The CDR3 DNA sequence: TGCAGTGCCGAAGGCGTCGGGGGGGGCACTGAAGCTTTCTTT. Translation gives CSAEGVGGGTEAFF.

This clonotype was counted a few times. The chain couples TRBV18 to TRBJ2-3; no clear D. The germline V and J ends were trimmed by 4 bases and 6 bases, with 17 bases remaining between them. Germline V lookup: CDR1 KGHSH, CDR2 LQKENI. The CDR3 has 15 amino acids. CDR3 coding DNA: TGTGCCAGCTCACAGGACCCAGGTGGGCTCGATACGCAGTATTTT. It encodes CASSQDPGGLDTQYF.

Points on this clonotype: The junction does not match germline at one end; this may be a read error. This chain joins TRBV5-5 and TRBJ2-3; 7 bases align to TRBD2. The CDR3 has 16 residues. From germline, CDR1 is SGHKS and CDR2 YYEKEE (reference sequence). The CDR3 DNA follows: TGTGCCAGCAGCTGGTCAGCTAGCGGTAGCACCGATACGCAGTATTTT. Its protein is CASSWSASGSTDTQYF.

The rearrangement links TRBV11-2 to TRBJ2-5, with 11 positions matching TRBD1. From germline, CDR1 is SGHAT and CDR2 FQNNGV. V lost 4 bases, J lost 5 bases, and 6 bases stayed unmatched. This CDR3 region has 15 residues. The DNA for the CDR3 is TGTGCCAGCAGCTCGGACAGGGGGCGCGGGGAGACCCAGTACTTC. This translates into CASSSDRGRGETQYF.

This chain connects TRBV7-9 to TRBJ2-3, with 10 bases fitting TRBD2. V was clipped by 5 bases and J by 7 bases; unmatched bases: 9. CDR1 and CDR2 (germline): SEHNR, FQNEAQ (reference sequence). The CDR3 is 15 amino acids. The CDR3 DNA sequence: TGTGCCAGCAGCCCTAAAGCGGGAGGGACACATACGCAGTATTTT. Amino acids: CASSPKAGGTHTQYF.

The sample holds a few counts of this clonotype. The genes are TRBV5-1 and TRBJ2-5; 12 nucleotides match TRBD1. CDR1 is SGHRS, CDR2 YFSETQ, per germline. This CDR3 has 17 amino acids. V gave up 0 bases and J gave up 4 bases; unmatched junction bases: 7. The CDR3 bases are TGCGCCAGCAGCTTGGAGGGACAGGGGGCTTACCGAGAGACCCAGTACTTC. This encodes CASSLEGQGAYRETQYF.

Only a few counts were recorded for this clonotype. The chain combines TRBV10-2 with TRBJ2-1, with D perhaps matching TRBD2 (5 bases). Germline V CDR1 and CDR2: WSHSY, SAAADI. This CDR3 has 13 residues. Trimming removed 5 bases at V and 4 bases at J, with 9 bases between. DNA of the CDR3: TGCGCCAGCAGTACCCGAGGGTACAATGAGCAGTTCTTC. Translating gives CASSTRGYNEQFF.

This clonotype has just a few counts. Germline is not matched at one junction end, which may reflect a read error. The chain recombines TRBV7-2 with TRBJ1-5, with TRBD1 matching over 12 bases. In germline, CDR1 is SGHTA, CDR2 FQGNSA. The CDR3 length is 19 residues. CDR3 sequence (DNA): TGTGCCGGCAGCCGCAATTTGGGACAGGGGGCACTGGGTGGTCAGCCCCAGCATTTT. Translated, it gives CAGSRNLGQGALGGQPQHF. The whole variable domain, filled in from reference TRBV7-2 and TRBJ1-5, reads GAGVSQSPSNKVTEKGKDVELRCDPISGHTALYWYRQSLGQGLEFLIYFQGNSAPDKSGLPSDRFSAERTGGSVSTLTIQRTQQEDSAVYLCAGSRNLGQGALGGQPQHFGDGTRLSIL.

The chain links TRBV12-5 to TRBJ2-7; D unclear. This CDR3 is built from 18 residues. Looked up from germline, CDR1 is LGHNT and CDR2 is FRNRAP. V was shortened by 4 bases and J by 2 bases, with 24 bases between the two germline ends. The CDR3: CASGSPSPRTDDAYEQYF. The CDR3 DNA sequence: TGTGCTAGTGGTTCCCCCAGCCCCCGGACGGACGACGCCTACGAGCAGTACTTC.

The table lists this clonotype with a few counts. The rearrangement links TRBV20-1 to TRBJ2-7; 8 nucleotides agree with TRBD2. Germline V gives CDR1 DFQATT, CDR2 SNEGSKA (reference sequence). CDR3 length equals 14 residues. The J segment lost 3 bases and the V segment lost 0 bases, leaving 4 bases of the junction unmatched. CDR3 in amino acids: CSARESGGLYEQYF. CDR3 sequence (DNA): TGCAGTGCTAGAGAATCGGGAGGGCTCTACGAGCAGTACTTC.

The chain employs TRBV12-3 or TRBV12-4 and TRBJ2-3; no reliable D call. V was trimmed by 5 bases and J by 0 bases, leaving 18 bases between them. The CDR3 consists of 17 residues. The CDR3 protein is CASSPRGCTSSTDTQYF. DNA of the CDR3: TGTGCCAGCAGTCCTCGCGGCTGCACCTCTAGCACAGATACGCAGTATTTT.

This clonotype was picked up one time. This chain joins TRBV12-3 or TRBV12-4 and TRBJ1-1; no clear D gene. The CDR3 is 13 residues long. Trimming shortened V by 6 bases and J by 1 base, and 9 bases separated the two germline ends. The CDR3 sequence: CASSPEENTEAFF. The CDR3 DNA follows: TGTGCCAGCAGCCCCGAGGAGAACACTGAAGCTTTCTTT.

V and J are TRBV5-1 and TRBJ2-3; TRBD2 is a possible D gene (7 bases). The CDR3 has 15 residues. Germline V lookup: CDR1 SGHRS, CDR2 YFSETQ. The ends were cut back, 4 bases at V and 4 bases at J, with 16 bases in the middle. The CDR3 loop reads CASSIRGGDADTQYF. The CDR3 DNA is TGCGCCAGCAGCATCAGGGGAGGGGACGCAGATACGCAGTATTTT.

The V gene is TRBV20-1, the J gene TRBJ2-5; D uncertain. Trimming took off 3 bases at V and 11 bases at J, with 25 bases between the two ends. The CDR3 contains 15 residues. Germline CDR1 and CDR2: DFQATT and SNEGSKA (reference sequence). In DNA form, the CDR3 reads TGCAGTGCTAGCGGATTAGTAGCCTCCATTGGAGAGCAGTACTTC. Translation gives CSASGLVASIGEQYF.

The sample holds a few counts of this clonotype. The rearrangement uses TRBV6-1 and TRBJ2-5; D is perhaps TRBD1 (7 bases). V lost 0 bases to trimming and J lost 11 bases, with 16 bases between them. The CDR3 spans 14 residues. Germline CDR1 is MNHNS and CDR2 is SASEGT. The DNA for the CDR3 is TGTGCCAGCAGTGAAGCTCGCGGGACAGTCCAGCAGTACTTC. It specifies CASSEARGTVQQYF.

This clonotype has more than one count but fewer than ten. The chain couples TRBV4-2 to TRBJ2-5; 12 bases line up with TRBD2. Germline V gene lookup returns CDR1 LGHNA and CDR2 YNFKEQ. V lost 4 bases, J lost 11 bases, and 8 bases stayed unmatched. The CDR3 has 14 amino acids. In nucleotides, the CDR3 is TGTGCCAGCAGCCCCCGACTAGCGGGAGTTGAGCAGTACTTC. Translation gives CASSPRLAGVEQYF.

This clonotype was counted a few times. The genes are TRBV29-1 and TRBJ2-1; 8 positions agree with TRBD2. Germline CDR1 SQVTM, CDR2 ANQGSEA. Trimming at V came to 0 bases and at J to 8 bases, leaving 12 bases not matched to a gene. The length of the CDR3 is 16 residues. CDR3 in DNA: TGCAGCGTTGAAGAAGCGGCGAGCGGGAGTCGCGATGAGCAGTTCTTC. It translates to CSVEEAASGSRDEQFF.

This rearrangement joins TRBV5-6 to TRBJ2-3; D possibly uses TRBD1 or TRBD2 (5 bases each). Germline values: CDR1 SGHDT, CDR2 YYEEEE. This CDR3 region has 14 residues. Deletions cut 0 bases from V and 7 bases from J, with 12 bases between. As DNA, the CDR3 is TGTGCCAGCAGCTTGGTCCAGGGAGCGCATACGCAGTATTTT. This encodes CASSLVQGAHTQYF.

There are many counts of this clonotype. Here the CDR3 DNA reads TGCAGCGTTGATAGGATTCAAGAGACCCAGTACTTC. As protein: CSVDRIQETQYF. The V and J genes are TRBV29-1 and TRBJ2-5; D call uncertain. From germline, CDR1 is SQVTM and CDR2 ANQGSEA. The CDR3 consists of 12 residues. V lost 3 bases and J lost 2, with 7 bases in between.

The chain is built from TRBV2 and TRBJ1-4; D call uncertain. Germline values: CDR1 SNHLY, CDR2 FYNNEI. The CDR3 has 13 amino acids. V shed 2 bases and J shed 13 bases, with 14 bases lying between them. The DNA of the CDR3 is TGTGCCAGCAGTGAACAGGCAAAACGGGGACTGTTTTTT. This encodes CASSEQAKRGLFF.